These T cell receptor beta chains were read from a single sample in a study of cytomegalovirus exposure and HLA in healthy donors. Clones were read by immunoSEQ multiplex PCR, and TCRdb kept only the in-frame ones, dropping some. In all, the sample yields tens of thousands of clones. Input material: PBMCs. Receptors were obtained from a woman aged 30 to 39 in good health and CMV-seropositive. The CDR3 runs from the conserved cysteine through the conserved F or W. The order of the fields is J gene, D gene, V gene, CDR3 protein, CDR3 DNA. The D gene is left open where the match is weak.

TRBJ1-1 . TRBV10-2 CASSESRGFAFF TGCGCCAGCAGTGAGTCTCGGGGGTTCGCTTTCTTT
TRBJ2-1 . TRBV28 CASSNAFDKTGQNEQFF TGTGCCAGCAGCAACGCATTCGATAAGACAGGCCAAAATGAGCAGTTCTTC
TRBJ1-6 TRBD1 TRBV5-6 CASSIDRGNSPLHF TGTGCCAGCAGCATAGACAGGGGAAATTCACCCCTCCACTTT
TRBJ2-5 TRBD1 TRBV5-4 CASRTGARGRETQYF TGTGCCAGCAGAACAGGGGCAAGGGGGCGAGAGACCCAGTACTTC
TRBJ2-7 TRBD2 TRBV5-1 CASSFGGGVYEQYF TGCGCCAGCAGCTTTGGCGGGGGGGTCTACGAGCAGTACTTC
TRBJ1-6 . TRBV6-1 CASSGNRVRSPLHF TGTGCCAGCAGTGGGAACAGGGTTCGGTCACCCCTCCACTTT
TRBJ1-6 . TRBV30 CAWSSQTYSPLHF TGTGCCTGGAGTAGTCAGACATATTCACCCCTCCACTTT
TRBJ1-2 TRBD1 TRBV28 CASSTQTGSNYGYTF TGTGCCAGCAGTACGCAGACAGGGTCTAACTATGGCTACACCTTC
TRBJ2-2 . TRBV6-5 CASSYSGLSGTGELFF TGTGCCAGCAGTTACTCGGGTCTCAGCGGCACCGGGGAGCTGTTTTTT
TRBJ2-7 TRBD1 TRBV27 CASSSHLDRAHKYF TGTGCCAGCAGTTCCCACTTAGACAGGGCACATAAGTACTTC
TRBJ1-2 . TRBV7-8 CASSPTGYPGYTF TGTGCCAGCAGCCCTACAGGGTATCCTGGCTACACCTTC
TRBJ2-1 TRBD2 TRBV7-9 CASSSTSGRGNEQFF TGTGCCAGCAGCTCGACTAGCGGGAGAGGCAATGAGCAGTTCTTC
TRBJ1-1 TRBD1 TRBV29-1 CSGAGQLNTEAFF TGCAGCGGTGCGGGACAGCTGAACACTGAAGCTTTCTTT
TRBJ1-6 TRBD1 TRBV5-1 CASSSDRGLTPLHF TGCGCCAGCAGCTCGGACAGGGGGTTGACACCCCTCCACTTT
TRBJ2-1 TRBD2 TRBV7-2 CASTVAGGQYNEQFF TGTGCCAGCACTGTAGCGGGGGGCCAATACAATGAGCAGTTCTTC
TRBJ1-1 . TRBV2 CASSVMGRVTEAFF TGTGCCAGCAGTGTTATGGGTCGGGTCACTGAAGCTTTCTTT
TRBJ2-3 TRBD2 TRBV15 CATSRRTSGDPTDTQYF TGTGCCACCAGCCGAAGGACTAGCGGGGATCCCACAGATACGCAGTATTTT
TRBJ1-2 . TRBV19 CAIIGPYGYTF TGTGCCATTATTGGCCCCTATGGCTACACCTTC
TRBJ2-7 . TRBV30 CAWSPDRSYEQYF TGTGCCTGGAGCCCGGACAGATCCTACGAGCAGTACTTC
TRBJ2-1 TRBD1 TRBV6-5 CASSIDRARANEQFF TGTGCCAGCAGCATCGACAGGGCTAGGGCAAATGAGCAGTTCTTC
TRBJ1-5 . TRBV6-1 CASTPRGDQPQHF TGTGCCAGCACCCCACGGGGGGATCAGCCCCAGCATTTT
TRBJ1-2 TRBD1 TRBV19 CASSPAQGAGYTF TGTGCCAGTAGTCCAGCACAGGGGGCTGGCTACACCTTC
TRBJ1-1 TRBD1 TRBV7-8 CASSQTGGGSTEAFF TGTGCCAGCAGCCAAACAGGGGGCGGGAGCACTGAAGCTTTCTTT
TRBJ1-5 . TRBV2 CASSITGSEGNQPQHF TGTGCCAGCAGCATTACAGGGTCGGAGGGCAATCAGCCCCAGCATTTT
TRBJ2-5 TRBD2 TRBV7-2 CASSISGGAGQETQYF TGTGCCAGCAGCATTAGCGGGGGGGCGGGGCAAGAGACCCAGTACTTC
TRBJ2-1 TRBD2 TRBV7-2 CASSSPGGPVSDEQFF TGTGCCAGCAGCTCGCCGGGGGGGCCGGTTAGTGATGAGCAGTTCTTC
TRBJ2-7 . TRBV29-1 CSVLVSSQGEQYF TGCAGCGTGTTAGTTTCCAGCCAGGGCGAGCAGTACTTC
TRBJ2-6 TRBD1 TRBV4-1 CASSQGTGSSGANVLTF TGCGCCAGCAGCCAAGGGACAGGGAGCTCTGGGGCCAACGTCCTGACTTTC
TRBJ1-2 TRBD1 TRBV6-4 CASSPRQGGTNYGYTF TGTGCCAGCAGCCCCAGGCAGGGGGGAACTAACTATGGCTACACCTTC
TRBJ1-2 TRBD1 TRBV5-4 CASSLTGAGVGYTF TGTGCCAGCAGCTTAACAGGGGCAGGGGTCGGCTACACCTTC
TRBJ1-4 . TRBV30 CAWSVQSNEKLFF TGTGCCTGGAGTGTACAATCTAATGAAAAACTGTTTTTT
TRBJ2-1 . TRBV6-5 CASSLFLRGPNEQFF TGTGCCAGCAGTTTATTTCTAAGGGGCCCCAATGAGCAGTTCTTC